This TCR beta chain was captured by sequencing in a study of T cell responses to AZD1222 COVID-19 vaccine. Study-level findings and limits: In all cases, repertoires were sampled only after the peak T cell response. Two AZD1222 administrations were followed by greater Spike-specific TCR breadth and depth.

Here immunoSEQ multiplex PCR was the method, and the copy in TCRdb shows in-frame clones only, minus some. Seen here are approximately 110,000 clones, more than 70% observed once, and the top ten hold around 10%. Comment on this clone: Its antigen is as yet unknown.

This receptor was taken from an adult in good health. The source was peripheral blood, collected on day 0 of AZD1222 vaccination.

In DNA, the CDR3 is TGTGCCTGGAGTGTACTAGGGGACAGCAATCAGCCCCAGCATTTT. This gives the protein CAWSVLGDSNQPQHF. V usage is TRBV30 and J usage is TRBJ1-5; possible D gene TRBD1, 5 bases. This CDR3 is built from 15 residues. From germline, CDR1 is GTSNPN and CDR2 SVGIG (reference sequence). The V end was cut by 0 bases, the J end by 1 base, with 10 bases between.